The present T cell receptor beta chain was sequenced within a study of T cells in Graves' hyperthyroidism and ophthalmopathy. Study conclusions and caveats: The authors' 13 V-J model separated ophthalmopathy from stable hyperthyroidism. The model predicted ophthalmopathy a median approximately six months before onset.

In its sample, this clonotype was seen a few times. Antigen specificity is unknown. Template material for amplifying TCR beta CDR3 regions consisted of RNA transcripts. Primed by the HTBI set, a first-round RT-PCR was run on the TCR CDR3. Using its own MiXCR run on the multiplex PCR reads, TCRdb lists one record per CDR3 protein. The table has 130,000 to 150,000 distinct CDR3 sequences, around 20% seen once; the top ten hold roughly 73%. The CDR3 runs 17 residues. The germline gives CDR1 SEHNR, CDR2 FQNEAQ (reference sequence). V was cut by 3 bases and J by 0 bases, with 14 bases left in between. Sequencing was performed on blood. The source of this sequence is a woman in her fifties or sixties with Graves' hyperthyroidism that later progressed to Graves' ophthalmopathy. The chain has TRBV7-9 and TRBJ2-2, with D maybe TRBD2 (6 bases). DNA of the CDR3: TGTGCCAGCAGCTTCCTCCCTAGCGTGTCGAACACCGGGGAGCTGTTTTTT. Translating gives CASSFLPSVSNTGELFF.